These 4 T cell receptor beta chains share one sample of origin, sequenced in a study of T cells in Graves' hyperthyroidism and ophthalmopathy. Amplified TCR beta CDR3 regions derived from RNA transcripts. HTBI primers were the set used in a first-round RT-PCR of the TCR CDR3. One entry per CDR3 protein, called by TCRdb with MiXCR from the multiplex PCR reads. The sample has around 350,000 distinct CDR3 sequences; roughly 19% are singletons. Sequenced input: blood. Receptors originate from a woman aged 18-30 years with Graves' hyperthyroidism.

In this sample, this clonotype turned up many times. The J gene is TRBJ1-5, the V gene TRBV28, with 7 bases that match TRBD1. The CDR3 runs to 16 residues. Trimming took 5 bases from V and 3 from J; bases not matched to a gene: 10. CDR1 is MDHEN, CDR2 SYDVKM, per germline. CDR3 nucleotides: TGTGCCAGCAGTCCCCCGACAGGGAGAATCAATCAGCCCCAGCATTTT. It is translated as CASSPPTGRINQPQHF.

This clonotype was detected ten times or more. The chain recombines TRBV6-5 with TRBJ2-2, with a tentative D call TRBD2 (5 bases). This CDR3 spans 14 amino acids. The germline gives CDR1 MNHEY, CDR2 SVGAGI. Trimming removed 11 bases from V and 0 bases from J, with 13 bases in between. The CDR3 DNA reads TGTGCCGGCGGGCGGAGCGCGAACACCGGGGAGCTGTTTTTT. Translation gives CAGGRSANTGELFF.

In regard to this clonotype: A much larger clone sits a single nucleotide away, making a read error possible. The chain combines TRBV12-3 or TRBV12-4 with TRBJ2-7; no firm D call. The CDR3 runs to 13 residues. CDR3 in DNA: TGTGCCAGCAGCATGGAGTGCTCCTACGAGCGGTACTTC. This codes for CASSMECSYERYF.

This clonotype was counted ten times or more. V usage is TRBV20-1 and J usage is TRBJ2-7; D is possibly TRBD1 or TRBD2 (5 bases each). The ends were cut back, 0 bases at V and 3 bases at J, with 15 bases in the middle. From germline, CDR1 is DFQATT and CDR2 SNEGSKA (reference sequence). This CDR3 has 15 residues. The CDR3 spells CSARDTGASYYEQYF. The CDR3 coding sequence is TGCAGTGCTAGAGATACCGGGGCCAGTTACTACGAGCAGTACTTC.